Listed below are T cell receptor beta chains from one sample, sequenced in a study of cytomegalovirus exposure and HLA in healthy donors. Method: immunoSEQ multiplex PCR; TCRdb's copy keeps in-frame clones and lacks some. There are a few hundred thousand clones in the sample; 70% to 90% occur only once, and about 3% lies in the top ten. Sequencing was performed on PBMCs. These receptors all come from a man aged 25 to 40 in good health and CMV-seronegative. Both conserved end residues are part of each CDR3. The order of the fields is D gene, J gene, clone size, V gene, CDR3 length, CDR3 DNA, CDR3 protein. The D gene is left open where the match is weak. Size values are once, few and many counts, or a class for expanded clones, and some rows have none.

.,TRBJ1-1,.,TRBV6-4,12,TGTGCCAGTGAGGCCGTGAACACTGAAGCTTTCTTT,CASEAVNTEAFF
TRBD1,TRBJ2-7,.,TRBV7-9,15,TGTGCCAGCAGCTCGGACCGGGACAGGGACTACGAGCAGTACTTC,CASSSDRDRDYEQYF
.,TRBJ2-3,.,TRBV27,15,TGTGCCAGCACCAGCAGGAGGGGTTCCACAGATACGCAGTATTTT,CASTSRRGSTDTQYF
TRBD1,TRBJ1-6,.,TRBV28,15,TGTGCCAGCAGTTTTTTACAGGGGGTTAATTCACCCCTCCACTTT,CASSFLQGVNSPLHF
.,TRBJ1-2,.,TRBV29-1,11,TGCAGCGCCGGGGGAACAGGCGGCTACACCTTC,CSAGGTGGYTF
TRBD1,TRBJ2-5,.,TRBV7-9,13,TGTGCCAGCAGCCCGACAGGGGAGGAGACCCAGTACTTC,CASSPTGEETQYF
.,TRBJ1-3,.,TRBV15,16,TGTGCCACCAGCAGAGGACAGGCGGACTCTGGAAACACCATATATTTT,CATSRGQADSGNTIYF
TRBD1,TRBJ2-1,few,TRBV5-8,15,TGTGCCAGCACCGCCGGGACAGGGGCTTTGGATGAGCAGTTCTTC,CASTAGTGALDEQFF
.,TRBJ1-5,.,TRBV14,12,TGTGCCAGCAGCCAGAACCTTGGAGCCCAGCATTTT,CASSQNLGAQHF
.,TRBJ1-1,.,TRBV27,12,TGTGCCAGCAGACAGGGGAACACTGAAGCTTTCTTT,CASRQGNTEAFF
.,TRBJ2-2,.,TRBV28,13,TGTGTTGGGAGAGACGGGTACACCGGGGAGCTGTTTTTT,CVGRDGYTGELFF
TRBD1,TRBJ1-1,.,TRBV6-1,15,TGTGCCAGCAGTCCGCCCAGGGGGCCGGGCACTGAAGCTTTCTTT,CASSPPRGPGTEAFF
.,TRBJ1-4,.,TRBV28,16,TGTGCCAGCAGTTTACTTGGAGGAACAACTAATGAAAAACTGTTTTTT,CASSLLGGTTNEKLFF
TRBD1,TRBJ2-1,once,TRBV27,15,TGTGCCAGCAGCTGGGACAGGGGTTTTTCCAATGAGCAGTTCTTC,CASSWDRGFSNEQFF
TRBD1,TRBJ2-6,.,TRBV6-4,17,TGTGCCAGCAGTGCAGGGGGCGGATTACCTGGGGCCAACGTCCTGACTTTC,CASSAGGGLPGANVLTF
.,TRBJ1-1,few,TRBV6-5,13,TGTGCCAGCAGCAAGCGGGCTAACACTGAAGCTTTCTTT,CASSKRANTEAFF
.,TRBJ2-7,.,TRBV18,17,TGTGCCAGCTCACATGGACAGCTAACCGGCGCAAACTACGAGCAGTACTTC,CASSHGQLTGANYEQYF
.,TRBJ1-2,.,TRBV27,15,TGTGCCAGCAGTTTTCGGGGACTTCAGAACTATGGCTACACCTTC,CASSFRGLQNYGYTF
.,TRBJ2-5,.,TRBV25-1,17,TGTGCCAGCAGTGAATCTCCGGGACTGACCCTTAAAGAGACCCAGTACTTC,CASSESPGLTLKETQYF
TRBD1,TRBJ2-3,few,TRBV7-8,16,TGTGCCAGCAGCCTACGGACGGGACAGGGCACAGATACGCAGTATTTT,CASSLRTGQGTDTQYF
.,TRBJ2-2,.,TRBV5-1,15,TGCGCCAGCAGCTTGGGGCCTCAGGCCACCGGGGAGCTGTTTTTT,CASSLGPQATGELFF
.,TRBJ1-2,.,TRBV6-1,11,TGTGCCAGCAGAGGAGTGTCGGTTTGGACCTTC,CASRGVSVWTF
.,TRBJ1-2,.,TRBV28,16,TGTGCCAGCAGTTTCGCAGGGACTCCCGCTAACTATGGCTACACCTTC,CASSFAGTPANYGYTF